These 6 T cell receptor beta chains came from one sample sequenced in a study of cytomegalovirus exposure and HLA in healthy donors. With 60 Vbeta and 13 Jbeta primers, the PCR was carried out. Sequencing used immunoSEQ multiplex PCR; TCRdb keeps in-frame clones, though not all of them. Counted here are some 130,000 clones, over 60% occurring once; the ten biggest clones make up just over 1%. The specimen was PBMCs. The receptors derive from a human donor in good health.

CDR3 nucleotides: TGCGCCAGCAGCTTCATAAATATGGCAAAAGAGACCCAGTACTTC. It translates to CASSFINMAKETQYF. The rearrangement joins TRBV5-1 to TRBJ2-5; no clear D. The V end was cut by 2 bases, the J end by 3 bases, with 14 bases between. Germline values: CDR1 SGHRS, CDR2 YFSETQ. The CDR3 is made up of 15 amino acids.

The chain is built from TRBV9 and TRBJ2-7; possibly TRBD1 for D (6 bases). The length of the CDR3 is 14 residues. In germline, CDR1 is SGDLS, CDR2 YYNGEE. The V end was cut by 4 bases, the J end by 1 base, with 12 bases between. In DNA form, the CDR3 reads TGTGCCAGCAGCCTCGGGACACTTTCCTACGAGCAGTACTTC. It encodes CASSLGTLSYEQYF.

The chain recombines TRBV7-8 with TRBJ1-1, with 7 bases matching TRBD1. Germline CDR1 reads SGHVS; CDR2 reads FQNEAQ. With 3 bases clipped from V and 7 bases from J, the junction kept 5 bases outside the gene matches. CDR3 length equals 13 residues. This CDR3 is CASSLGQLDEAFF. In DNA, the CDR3 is TGTGCCAGCAGCTTGGGACAGTTGGATGAAGCTTTCTTT.

The chain couples TRBV2 to TRBJ2-5; 9 bases agree with TRBD1. The V segment lost 11 bases and the J segment 4 bases; nucleotides outside the gene matches: 5. The CDR3 loop spans 12 amino acids. Germline V lookup: CDR1 SNHLY, CDR2 FYNNEI. The DNA of the CDR3 is TGTGCCGTCGAGGACAGGGGAGAGACCCAGTACTTC. Translating gives CAVEDRGETQYF. Using reference TRBV2 and TRBJ2-5 for the parts outside the CDR3, the full variable domain is EPEVTQTPSHQVTQMGQEVILRCVPISNHLYFYWYRQILGQKVEFLVSFYNNEISEKSEIFDDQFSVERPDGSNFTLKIRSTKLEDSAMYFCAVEDRGETQYFGPGTRLLVL.

This clone was counted once. The genes are TRBV6-5 and TRBJ2-1; a possible D gene is TRBD2 (6 bases). Trimming took off 9 bases at V and 9 bases at J, with 12 bases between the two ends. This CDR3 has 11 residues. CDR1 is MNHEY, CDR2 SVGAGI, per germline. The CDR3 DNA follows: TGTGCCAGTCGTGGGGGGACTGAGCAGTTCTTC. Translated, it gives CASRGGTEQFF.

The V call is TRBV5-6, the J call TRBJ2-5; no definite D call. The DNA matches TRBJ2-7 better at its end, which makes the J call doubtful. CDR3 length: 13 residues. Germline V gene sequence: CDR1 SGHDT, CDR2 YYEEEE. CDR3 protein: CASSLASNYEQYF. The DNA for the CDR3 is TGTGCCAGCAGCTTGGCCAGCAACTACGAGCAGTACTTC.